The 9 T cell receptor beta chains below all came from one sample that was sequenced in a study of cytomegalovirus exposure and HLA in healthy donors. PCR involved 60 Vbeta and 13 Jbeta primers. Some clones are missing from TCRdb's copy, which holds only in-frame ones; the method was immunoSEQ multiplex PCR. The sample holds 150,000 to 200,000 clones, approximately 12% seen once. The material sequenced was PBMCs. These TCRs come from a man in his fifties or sixties in good health and CMV-seropositive.

The chain employs TRBV9 and TRBJ1-1, with 8 bases fitting TRBD1. The CDR3 runs 14 residues. Trimming took 0 bases from V and 5 from J; bases not matched to a gene: 3. CDR1 and CDR2 from the germline V gene are SGDLS and YYNGEE. The CDR3 loop reads CASSVVTGGTEAFF. DNA for the CDR3: TGTGCCAGCAGCGTAGTCACAGGGGGGACTGAAGCTTTCTTT.

This clone was seen only a few times. This chain links TRBV14 with TRBJ2-1; D is ambiguous. The germline gives CDR1 SGHDN, CDR2 FVKESK. V was shortened by 3 bases and J by 3 bases, with 6 bases between the two germline ends. The CDR3 has 13 residues. CDR3 in amino acids: CASSHVYYNEQFF. The DNA for the CDR3 is TGTGCCAGCAGCCACGTATACTACAATGAGCAGTTCTTC.

Only a few counts were recorded for this clone. The chain couples TRBV29-1 to TRBJ2-1; weak D call: TRBD2 (6 bases). Germline V gives CDR1 SQVTM, CDR2 ANQGSEA. Trimming pared 4 bases from V and 0 bases from J, leaving 10 bases between. This CDR3 is built from 14 residues. CDR3 amino acids: CSVVAGSSYNEQFF. The CDR3 coding sequence is TGCAGCGTTGTGGCGGGAAGCTCCTACAATGAGCAGTTCTTC.

This clone turned up a few times. The CDR3 nucleotides read TGTGCCAGCAGGCAGCCGGGACAGGCAGGAGAGACCCAGTACTTC. Its protein product is CASRQPGQAGETQYF. The chain links TRBV7-9 to TRBJ2-5; TRBD1 agrees at 8 bases. Trimming removed 6 bases from V and 4 bases from J; junction bases left unmatched: 10. The CDR3 spans 15 residues. The germline V gene encodes CDR1 SEHNR and CDR2 FQNEAQ (reference sequence).

The CDR3 nucleotides read TGCGCCAGCAGCTTGCGGGCGGCAGGGTGGGATGAGCAGTTCTTC. Translated: CASSLRAAGWDEQFF. The V and J genes are TRBV5-1 and TRBJ2-1, with TRBD1 as a possible D gene (5 bases). CDR3 size: 15 residues. Germline V gives CDR1 SGHRS, CDR2 YFSETQ. V lost 1 base to trimming and J lost 8 bases, with 16 bases between them.

The chain couples TRBV7-9 to TRBJ2-3; 10 nucleotides match TRBD2. V lost 3 bases and J lost 1; bases outside the gene matches: 1. The CDR3 has 15 residues. Germline V gene sequence: CDR1 SEHNR, CDR2 FQNEAQ (reference sequence). CDR3 sequence: CASSFLAGGTDTQYF. The CDR3 bases are TGTGCCAGCAGCTTCCTAGCGGGAGGCACAGATACGCAGTATTTT.

The rearrangement links TRBV5-4 to TRBJ2-1; the match to TRBD2 covers 8 bases. V was pared by 4 bases and J by 5 bases, with 8 bases of the junction left unmatched. Germline V CDR1 and CDR2: SGHNT, YYREEE (reference sequence). This CDR3 has 15 residues. The CDR3: CASSLPRGGHNEQFF. CDR3 bases: TGTGCCAGCAGCCTACCTCGGGGGGGACACAATGAGCAGTTCTTC.

The rearrangement links TRBV9 to TRBJ1-1; D is perhaps TRBD1 (5 bases). The CDR3 is 13 residues long. V was pared by 4 bases and J by 3 bases, with 10 bases between. From germline, CDR1 is SGDLS and CDR2 YYNGEE. DNA of the CDR3: TGTGCCAGCAGCCTCGACAGAGACACTGAAGCTTTCTTT. This sequence encodes CASSLDRDTEAFF.

The chain couples TRBV6-5 to TRBJ1-2; D not certain. Trimming removed 0 bases from V and 2 bases from J, with 10 bases in between. CDR1 is MNHEY, CDR2 SVGAGI, per germline. The length of the CDR3 is 15 residues. The CDR3 is CASSYSSERNYGYTF. CDR3 DNA sequence: TGTGCCAGCAGTTACTCAAGCGAGCGAAACTATGGCTACACCTTC.